Listed here is a single TCR beta chain. What antigen it recognizes has not been identified. No per-base quality is available; no much larger clone lies one base away. The data were taken from a study of shared clonotypes between healthy human individuals (dated by TCRdb to 2018 to 2021). The study in broad terms: The cohort comprised two women and a few men aged 18 to 49 years. For each donor, CD4 naive and CD4 memory were each given three plates, CD8 naive was given two plates, and CD8 memory was given one plate. Leukapheresis yielded between about 0.94 and 9 billion PBMCs per donor. Different laboratories and diverse techniques were used to prepare libraries and sequence TCR repertoires, to increase sequencing depth and limit assay-specific biases. Blood TCR repertoires of roughly five healthy adults were deeply sequenced to estimate repertoire size and the extent of clonotype sharing between individuals.

The research as a whole found: Clonotypes shared by all four sorted-subset donors showed higher generation probabilities than non-shared clonotypes. When several donors were compared, the shared fraction of clonotypes was 5% to 6.5% for naive CD4, 3.5% to 4% for naive CD8, 2.3% for memory CD4, and around 0.37% for memory CD8. Pairwise subsampling indicated that sequencing depth was expected to affect the degree of clonotype sharing among donors. Rarefaction of sorted-subset datasets indicated incomplete sequencing despite the large sequencing depth. The small number of donors limited the genetic and exposure-history diversity represented. Naive subsets generally had larger estimated clonotype richness than memory subsets. Sampling was restricted to blood, and TCR repertoires in tissues likely differ from the TCR repertoires found in blood.

The CDR3 contains 14 residues, cysteine and phenylalanine counted. Only CDR3 DNA remains: 42 bases, in frame from the first base. Per the germline V gene (reference sequence), SGHNT is the CDR1 and YYREEE is the CDR2. The V and J ends are trimmed by 2 bases and 1 base, leaving 7 bases between them. The donors were healthy, HIV-negative adults who had no recently reported acute infections or vaccinations. All donors were Caucasian adults living in Nashville, Tennessee, USA. CD4+ T cells were enriched by magnetic negative selection; naive cells were then positively selected on CD45RA, and the negative fraction formed the memory subset. Blood was collected by leukapheresis, and PBMCs were isolated by Ficoll-Histopaque density gradient centrifugation and then cryopreserved in liquid nitrogen vapor phase. Analytical flow cytometry was used to check the purity and quantity of each magnetically sorted T cell population. From each sorted fraction, genomic DNA was isolated and quantified by UV absorbance on a Nanodrop 2000c.

Using the deep immunoSEQ assay, TCR CDR3 regions were amplified from genomic DNA by multiplex PCR. For each cell subset, the extracted genomic DNA was distributed evenly across all wells of several immunoSEQ 96-well plates, and each plate served as one replicate. For sorted subsets, 150 to 250 ng genomic DNA, equal to about 30,000 T cell genomes, was loaded into each replicate PCR. Purified libraries were measured with a Qubit 3.0 fluorometer, size-checked on a Bioanalyzer 2100, and measured again with the KAPA Library Quantification kit. Every immunoSEQ 96-well plate was sequenced on a separate single-read 150-cycle Illumina NextSeq 550 flow cell. On the study's bioinformatics: Because the immunoSEQ output included only junctional sequences and no quality scores, the filtering could not be the same as the filtering used for full-length reads. To assign V/J genes and CDR3, sequences were annotated using PyIR, a Python wrapper for IgBLAST v1.9, with IMGT germline references. Reads were removed for weak V/J assignments (E-value above 1e-6), missing CDR3, stop codons, out-of-frame junctions, or ambiguous translated residues. V3J clonotypes were defined as sequences sharing an identical inferred V gene, J gene, and CDR3 amino acid sequence. Percentage overlap between repertoires was computed as shared unique clonotypes divided by the size of the smaller repertoire. Richness of each repertoire was evaluated using RTK rarefaction, the Chao1 estimator, and Recon v2.1 estimates of unobserved clonotypes. For all TCRbeta clonotypes obtained by the gDNA method from a few donors, generation probabilities were computed with OLGA. Not all clones reach the TCRdb copy of this immuneACCESS table, which keeps in-frame sequences only. Checked studies attribute under half of the gap to unresolved V genes and leave the rest unexplained. D and trimming were read from the DNA, whereas the V and J calls and clone size are those reported in that table. The sample has about 1 million clones on record, about 70% of them singletons. The top ten clones comprise about 1.5% of the sample.

Sequencing input: memory CD4+ T cells sorted from blood. Read against the paper, the sample's cell subset or site label means: CD45RA-negative fraction. Here the chain combines TRBV5-4 and TRBJ2-4, and perhaps TRBD2 as D gene, on 5 matching bases. The TCR originated in a man between 18 and 29 years old in good health. The DNA sequence is given as TGTGCCAGCAGCTTCTGGGAGGCCAAAAACATTCAGTACTTC. This sequence encodes CASSFWEAKNIQYF.